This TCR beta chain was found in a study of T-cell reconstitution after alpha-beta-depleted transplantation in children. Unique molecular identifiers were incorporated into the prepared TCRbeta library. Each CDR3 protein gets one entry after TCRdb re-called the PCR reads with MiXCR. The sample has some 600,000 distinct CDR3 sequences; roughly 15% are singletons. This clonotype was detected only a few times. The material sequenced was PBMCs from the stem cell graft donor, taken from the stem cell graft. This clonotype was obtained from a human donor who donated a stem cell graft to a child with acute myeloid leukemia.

The DNA for the CDR3 is TGCAGTGCTCCCCCTGCAAGCTCCTACAATGAGCAGTTCTTC. It yields the protein CSAPPASSYNEQFF. The rearrangement links TRBV20-1 to TRBJ2-1; no firm D call. In germline, CDR1 is DFQATT, CDR2 SNEGSKA (reference sequence). With 5 bases removed from V and 0 bases from J, the gap between germline ends came to 11 bases. CDR3 length equals 14 residues.